This T cell receptor beta chain is from a study of CD8 T cells in ankylosing spondylitis. The ends lost 7 bases at V and 5 bases at J; junction bases unmatched: 7. This CDR3 contains 15 residues. Per the germline V gene, CDR1 is SGHTA and CDR2 is FQGNSA. It was by quantitative 5'-RACE with molecular barcodes that TCR beta libraries were made. TCRdb called the 5' RACE reads again in MiXCR, with one record for every CDR3 protein. The sample includes roughly 250,000 distinct CDR3 sequences, about 10% of them seen just once. This clonotype was observed many times. The antigen remains unidentified. General study findings and limits: Some motif variants had been reported before (in reactive arthritis synovial fluid and blood). Several highly homologous variants formed a TCR beta motif that appeared characteristic of ankylosing spondylitis blood. Disease-linked clones reportedly showed significant enrichment in matched ankylosing spondylitis synovial fluid.

The sequence came from a male donor with ankylosing spondylitis or in good health (not recorded which). The rearrangement joins TRBV7-2 to TRBJ2-3, with 12 bases fitting TRBD2. The specimen was blood, either unsorted or a sorted T cell fraction (not recorded which). Here the CDR3 DNA reads TGTGCCAGCAAAAAGACTAGCGGGAGTATAGATACGCAGTATTTT. Residues: CASKKTSGSIDTQYF.